This is a list of T cell receptor beta chains from one sample in a study of graft-versus-host responses after intestinal transplantation. Assay: immunoSEQ multiplex PCR; the TCRdb copy retains only in-frame clones and omits some. The sample lists about 21,000 clones, approximately 45% occurring once. The sample here was alloreactive CD4+ T cells from a mixed lymphocyte reaction culture, taken before intestinal transplant. The receptors here all came from a human patient who received an intestinal transplant. Each CDR3 is given with its conserved first and last residue. Each record gives: clone size, V gene, J gene, D gene, CDR3 DNA, CDR3 protein. A D gene is named only where the DNA matches it firmly. Not every row has a clone size; where given, it reads once, few, many or a size class.

>once|TRBV7-3|TRBJ1-1|NA
TGTGCCAGCAGCCTCCTGGGGGGGACTGAAGCTTTCTTT
CASSLLGGTEAFF
>NA|TRBV5-1|TRBJ2-1|NA
TGCGCCAGCAGCCCCGGGACTTCACCGATTGTAGAGCAGTTCTTC
CASSPGTSPIVEQFF
>NA|TRBV5-1|TRBJ2-5|TRBD1
TGCGCCAGCAGGACCGGGACAGAAGAGACCCAGTACTTC
CASRTGTEETQYF
>few|TRBV27|TRBJ1-2|TRBD1
TGTGCCAGCGGCCCCCCCGGGACAGGGAAGGGCTACACCTTC
CASGPPGTGKGYTF
>few|TRBV5-1|TRBJ1-4|NA
TGCGCCAGCAGCTTGGGAGTTCCCGCAACTAATGAAAAACTGTTTTTT
CASSLGVPATNEKLFF
>few|TRBV6-5|TRBJ1-6|TRBD1
TGTGCCAGCAGTTCAACAGGGGGTAGCTCACCCCTCCACTTT
CASSSTGGSSPLHF
>NA|TRBV5-6|TRBJ2-1|NA
TGTGCCAGCAGCCCGACCAACCGGGGGCAGTTCTTC
CASSPTNRGQFF
>few|TRBV25-1|TRBJ1-4|TRBD1
TGTGCCAGCAGTGCCTACCGGGACAGGGGAGGAAAACTGTTTTTT
CASSAYRDRGGKLFF
>NA|TRBV7-9|TRBJ1-2|TRBD1
TGTGCCAGCAGCTTGGGGCGACAGTGGGGGACAGCTAACTATGGCTACACCTTC
CASSLGRQWGTANYGYTF
>NA|TRBV5-1|TRBJ2-7|TRBD2
TGCGCCAGCACCTCCGGGACTAGCTCCTACGAGCAGTACTTC
CASTSGTSSYEQYF
>NA|TRBV5-5|TRBJ1-1|NA
TGTGCCAGCAGCACGAGGGCGGGGCTGGGGGCTTTCTTT
CASSTRAGLGAFF
>NA|TRBV10-3|TRBJ2-7|TRBD2
TGTGCCATCAGGGGCTCCGGGACTAGCTTCTCCTACGAGCAGTACTTC
CAIRGSGTSFSYEQYF
>NA|TRBV6-5|TRBJ1-1|TRBD1
TGTGCCAGCAGTTATCACAGGGGGAACACTGAAGCTTTCTTT
CASSYHRGNTEAFF
>NA|TRBV6-5|TRBJ1-2|NA
TGTGCCAGCAGTTATTCCTCCACAGGCGGATATGGCTACACCTTC
CASSYSSTGGYGYTF
>NA|TRBV6-5|TRBJ2-5|TRBD2
TGTGCCAGCAGTTACGGACTAGCGGGGGGGCAAGAGACCCAGTACTTC
CASSYGLAGGQETQYF
>NA|TRBV6-1|TRBJ1-4|TRBD1
TGTGCCAGCAGTGTATCGCGGACAGGGGCGCCTGAAAAACTGTTTTTT
CASSVSRTGAPEKLFF
>few|TRBV11-2|TRBJ2-1|TRBD1
TGTGCCAGCAGCTTAATTTCAGGGGGCATCGACAATGAGCAGTTCTTC
CASSLISGGIDNEQFF
>few|TRBV5-1|TRBJ2-2|TRBD2
TGCGCCAGCAGCTCTGGAGCTAGCGGGGCCGTCACCGGGGAGCTGTTTTTT
CASSSGASGAVTGELFF
>few|TRBV7-8|TRBJ1-2|TRBD1
TGTGCCAGCAGCCCAGGACAGGGGCACTATGGCTACACCTTC
CASSPGQGHYGYTF
>NA|TRBV12-5|TRBJ2-1|NA
TGTGCTAGTGGTTCCAGGAACGTCGATGAGCAGTTCTTC
CASGSRNVDEQFF
>NA|TRBV7-3|TRBJ2-1|TRBD2
TGTGCCAGCAGCTCCCCTGGACTAGCGGGGGGCTCCGTAGCGTCGGGCAATGAGCAGTTCTTC
CASSSPGLAGGSVASGNEQFF
>NA|TRBV18|TRBJ1-1|NA
TGTGCCAGCTCCCCCCTCAGGGGAACCACTGAAGCTTTCTTT
CASSPLRGTTEAFF
>once|TRBV7-9|TRBJ2-1|TRBD2
TGTGCCAGCAGCTTAGGCGGGGGGATCTCCTACAATGAGCAGTTCTTC
CASSLGGGISYNEQFF
>NA|TRBV7-7|TRBJ2-7|TRBD1
TGTGCTAGCAGCTTACGTGAGGGGGCCGGGTACGAGCAGTACTTC
CASSLREGAGYEQYF
>NA|TRBV6-5|TRBJ1-2|NA
TGTGCCAGCAGTCCTCCGGGGGGCTATGGCTACACCTTC
CASSPPGGYGYTF
>NA|TRBV29-1|TRBJ2-5|NA
TGCAGCGTTTATGGGTCTGGAGGCCGACAAGAGACCCAGTACTTC
CSVYGSGGRQETQYF
>few|TRBV19|TRBJ1-4|TRBD1
TGTGCCAGTAGACCGGGACAGCCATTTGCAACTAATGAAAAACTGTTTTTT
CASRPGQPFATNEKLFF
>NA|TRBV28|TRBJ1-2|TRBD1
TGTGCCAGCAGCTCGGGACAGGGAAACTATGGCTACACCTTC
CASSSGQGNYGYTF
>NA|TRBV2|TRBJ1-6|NA
TGTGCCAGCAGTGGTACAGGGAGCTCCTATAATTCACCCCTCCACTTT
CASSGTGSSYNSPLHF
>NA|TRBV4-2|TRBJ2-5|TRBD2
TGTGCCAGCAGCCGCCAACTAGCGGGGCTACAAGAGACCCAGTACTTC
CASSRQLAGLQETQYF
>NA|TRBV6-5|TRBJ2-7|NA
TGTGCCAGCAGTGCAGACAGGCCACCCTACGAGCAGTACTTC
CASSADRPPYEQYF
>few|TRBV11-2|TRBJ2-7|TRBD1
TGTGCCAGCAGCCTCACAAGTTCCAGGACAGGGGCCTACGAGCAGTACTTC
CASSLTSSRTGAYEQYF
>NA|TRBV5-1|TRBJ2-3|TRBD1
TGCGCCAGCAGGGAGGGACAGGGTTGGACAGATACGCAGTATTTT
CASREGQGWTDTQYF
>few|TRBV6-1|TRBJ1-1|NA
TGTGCCAGCAGTGAGTGGCAGGGGTCCACTGAAGCTTTCTTT
CASSEWQGSTEAFF
>NA|TRBV5-1|TRBJ1-1|NA
TGTGCCAGCAGTAGCCCTCTGGGGGGAGGCACTGAAGCTTTCTTT
CASSSPLGGGTEAFF
>few|TRBV7-6|TRBJ1-4|NA
TGTGCCAGCAGCTTAGGAGAGGGTGGGAGTAAACTGTTTTTT
CASSLGEGGSKLFF
>NA|TRBV5-1|TRBJ2-5|NA
TGCGCCAGCAGCTTTTCGGGGGGCAGGGAGACCCAGTACTTC
CASSFSGGRETQYF
>NA|TRBV14|TRBJ2-1|TRBD2
TGTGCCAGCAGCCTATACCGATCGAGCGGGGGGAACAATGAGCAGTTCTTC
CASSLYRSSGGNNEQFF
>NA|TRBV5-1|TRBJ1-2|NA
TGCGCCAGCAGCTTGGCCCGATTTGAGGAGGGCTATGGCTACACCTTC
CASSLARFEEGYGYTF
>few|TRBV18|TRBJ2-7|NA
TGTGCCAGCTCACCCGGGTTAACCTACGAGCAGTACTTC
CASSPGLTYEQYF
>few|TRBV6-5|TRBJ2-3|NA
TGTGCCAGCAGGGAGTTTGGGTTTAGCACAGATACGCAGTATTTT
CASREFGFSTDTQYF
>NA|TRBV6-5|TRBJ1-2|NA
TGTGCCAGCAGTTGGGGACCAGGGGCAGGTGGCTACACCTTC
CASSWGPGAGGYTF
>NA|TRBV18|TRBJ2-6|NA
TGTGCCAGCTCACCCACAGCCCCCTCTGGGGCCAACGTCCTGACTTTC
CASSPTAPSGANVLTF